This T cell receptor (beta chain) originates from a study of neurological immune-mediated disorders. As for the cDNA, it was generated by 5'RACE with 10-nucleotide random UMIs. Every sequencing run produced over 190 million TCR-beta sequences, and the sequences from any one run covered 15-18 subjects. TCRdb recomputed calls from the 5' RACE reads with MiXCR, one row per CDR3 protein. This sample yields nearly 60,000 distinct CDR3 sequences, of which 3% to 4% are seen a single time; 7.1% belongs to the top ten. This clonotype has just a few counts. The sequencing sample was made of PBMCs. This receptor was taken from a woman in her sixties with multiple sclerosis.

CDR3 loop: CAIKEGFSEPQHF. In nucleotides, the CDR3 is TGTGCCATCAAGGAGGGGTTTTCGGAGCCCCAGCATTTT. This rearrangement joins TRBV10-3 to TRBJ1-5, with D possibly TRBD1 on 5 matching bases. Germline-derived CDR1 and CDR2 are ENHRY and SYGVKD. The length of the CDR3 is 13 residues. Trimming removed 7 bases from V and 8 bases from J, with 15 bases in between.